A single sample gave rise to the 21 T cell receptor beta chains below, sequenced in a study of human T cells and chemical hapten exposure. Each CDR3 protein is one row after TCRdb ran MiXCR on the RACE reads. The sample includes fewer than 150,000 distinct CDR3 sequences, around 15% of them seen just once. Time point described: patch test 1, 2 weeks after DPC sensitization. As for treatment: therapeutic diphenylcyclopropenone sensitization with weekly scalp DPC. This material consisted of whole blood, taken in connection with sensitization to the hapten diphenylcyclopropenone (DPC). The receptors originated from a man between 18 and 35 years old with alopecia areata. Some clones in this sample may be carry-over from other donors' samples.

This clonotype was detected only a few times. The chain carries TRBV5-6 and TRBJ2-7, with a weak D call TRBD2 (6 bases). V was pared by 2 bases and J by 3 bases, with 9 bases between. CDR1 SGHDT and CDR2 YYEEEE come from the germline V gene. This CDR3 spans 13 amino acids. The CDR3 protein is CASSFGEVYEQYF. CDR3 DNA: TGTGCCAGCAGCTTCGGGGAGGTCTACGAGCAGTACTTC. The full variable domain, in which reference TRBV5-6 and TRBJ2-7 provide the parts outside the CDR3, is DAGVTQSPTHLIKTRGQQVTLRCSPKSGHDTVSWYQQALGQGPQFIFQYYEEEERQRGNFPDRFSGHQFPNYSSELNVNALLLGDSALYLCASSFGEVYEQYFGPGTRLTVT.

Only a few counts were recorded for this clonotype. The CDR3 protein is CSVEVTADRYF. The CDR3 DNA reads TGCAGCGTTGAAGTGACGGCGGATCGGTACTTC. The V and J genes are TRBV29-1 and TRBJ2-7; D is ambiguous. Trimming removed 1 base at V and 12 bases at J, with 13 bases between. The CDR3 sequence is 11 residues long. Germline-derived CDR1 and CDR2 are SQVTM and ANQGSEA.

Only a few counts were recorded for this clonotype. V is TRBV3-1 and J is TRBJ1-1, with D possibly being TRBD1 (6 bases). Germline V gene lookup returns CDR1 LGHDT and CDR2 YNNKEL (reference sequence). Deletions cut 4 bases from V and 1 base from J, with 10 bases between. The CDR3 length is 14 residues. CDR3 in amino acids: CASSPQTGNTEAFF. DNA of the CDR3: TGTGCCAGCAGCCCACAGACAGGGAACACTGAAGCTTTCTTT.

This clonotype turned up a few times. The chain recombines TRBV3-1 with TRBJ2-6; D is uncertain. Between the trimmed V and J ends, which lost 3 bases and 1 base, there was a span of 4 bases. From germline, CDR1 is LGHDT and CDR2 YNNKEL (reference sequence). The CDR3 totals 14 residues. The CDR3 loop is CASSQGSGANVLTF. The CDR3, as DNA: TGTGCCAGCAGCCAGGGATCTGGGGCCAACGTCCTGACTTTC.

In DNA, the CDR3 is TGTGCCAGCAGCGTCAGGATGGGGCCCTACGAGCAGTACTTC. It codes for CASSVRMGPYEQYF. V gene TRBV9 combines with J gene TRBJ2-7; perhaps TRBD1 as D (5 bases). The CDR3 is 14 residues long. Deletions cut 2 bases from V and 2 bases from J, with 11 bases between. Germline V lookup: CDR1 SGDLS, CDR2 YYNGEE. The whole variable domain, filled in from reference TRBV9 and TRBJ2-7, reads DSGVTQTPKHLITATGQRVTLRCSPRSGDLSVYWYQQSLDQGLQFLIQYYNGEERAKGNILERFSAQQFPDLHSELNLSSLELGDSALYFCASSVRMGPYEQYFGPGTRLTVT.

The chain employs TRBV7-9 and TRBJ1-1, with D uncertain. The V gene's germline CDR1 is SEHNR and CDR2 FQNEAQ (reference sequence). Trimming removed 7 bases from V and 10 bases from J, with 10 bases in between. The CDR3 runs to 10 residues. CDR3 bases: TGTGCCAGCACCCTCGGAGGAGCTTTCTTT. It codes for CASTLGGAFF.

The rearrangement links TRBV18 to TRBJ1-1; 8 bases line up with TRBD1. CDR3 length equals 18 residues. From germline, CDR1 is KGHSH and CDR2 LQKENI. V was clipped by 4 bases and J by 0 bases; unmatched bases: 13. Here the CDR3 reads CASSLFGQGKMMNTEAFF. The CDR3 DNA is TGTGCCAGCTCACTCTTCGGACAGGGTAAAATGATGAACACTGAAGCTTTCTTT.

The rearrangement uses TRBV4-1 and TRBJ2-5; D is unresolved. The ends were cut back, 1 base at V and 5 bases at J, with 14 bases in the middle. In germline, CDR1 is MGHRA, CDR2 YSYEKL. The CDR3 loop spans 15 amino acids. The CDR3 DNA is TGCGCCAGCAGCCAAGGTGAGGCAGGACGGGAGACCCAGTACTTC. Protein product: CASSQGEAGRETQYF.

The chain recombines TRBV15 with TRBJ1-2; D ambiguous. V was trimmed by 0 bases and J by 7 bases, leaving 21 bases between them. The CDR3 covers 17 residues. The germline gives CDR1 LNHNV, CDR2 YYDKDF (reference sequence). CDR3 bases: TGTGCCACCAGCAGAGATGTAGTCGAACGGGAACTCTCTGGCTACACCTTC. It codes for CATSRDVVERELSGYTF.

This chain uses TRBV11-2 with TRBJ2-2; 12 nucleotides match TRBD1. CDR3 length: 17 residues. The V gene's germline CDR1 is SGHAT and CDR2 FQNNGV. V was pared by 1 base and J by 6 bases, with 6 bases of the junction left unmatched. DNA for the CDR3: TGTGCCAGCAGCTTAGGCCCGGGACAGGGGGCGGCCGGGGAGCTGTTTTTT. Protein product: CASSLGPGQGAAGELFF.

This clonotype has only a few counts. The gene calls are TRBV4-1 and TRBJ2-7; D unclear. Germline assignment: CDR1 MGHRA and CDR2 YSYEKL. Trimming left V 4 bases short and J 3 bases short, with 10 bases between. The CDR3 is 13 amino acids. The CDR3 region is CASSPDTFYEQYF. CDR3 sequence (DNA): TGCGCCAGCAGCCCCGACACGTTCTACGAGCAGTACTTC.

This clonotype has more than one count but fewer than ten. The CDR3 sequence is CASSQGDRGFDSNQPQHF. In nucleotides, the CDR3 is TGCGCCAGCAGCCAAGGAGACAGGGGTTTCGATAGCAATCAGCCCCAGCATTTT. The rearrangement links TRBV4-1 to TRBJ1-5; 8 bases align to TRBD1. The V and J ends lost 1 base and 0 bases, in that order; junction bases with no gene match: 8. The CDR3 is 18 amino acids. CDR1 and CDR2 (germline): MGHRA, YSYEKL.

A few counts support this clonotype. The chain employs TRBV29-1 and TRBJ2-4; D gene unclear. Germline CDR1 is SQVTM and CDR2 is ANQGSEA. Trimming removed 3 bases at V and 4 bases at J, with 16 bases between. The CDR3 extends over 15 amino acids. The CDR3 DNA reads as TGCAGCGTTGAGTGGACGGATCTATCGAAAAACATTCAGTACTTC. As protein: CSVEWTDLSKNIQYF.

This clonotype came up a few times. The chain couples TRBV6-5 to TRBJ2-5; the D gene is possibly TRBD2 (6 bases). The CDR3 is 13 amino acids. Germline loops: CDR1 MNHEY, CDR2 SVGAGI. Trimming left V 5 bases short and J 1 base short, with 8 bases between. CDR3 sequence reads: CASSRGAQETQYF. CDR3 coding DNA: TGTGCCAGCAGTCGCGGGGCCCAAGAGACCCAGTACTTC.

The V gene is TRBV20-1, the J gene TRBJ2-5, with TRBD2 matching 9 bases. The J segment lost 2 bases and the V segment lost 1 base, leaving 5 bases of the junction unmatched. Germline V CDR1 and CDR2: DFQATT, SNEGSKA (reference sequence). The CDR3 has 15 amino acids. The CDR3 loop reads CSARAASGEQETQYF. CDR3 in DNA: TGCAGTGCTAGAGCCGCTAGCGGGGAGCAAGAGACCCAGTACTTC.

This chain connects TRBV29-1 to TRBJ2-5, with D unclear. Trimming pared 5 bases from V and 4 bases from J, leaving 8 bases between. Looked up from germline, CDR1 is SQVTM and CDR2 is ANQGSEA. This CDR3 contains 11 residues. The CDR3 region is CSVIFGETQYF. DNA for the CDR3: TGCAGCGTTATCTTTGGAGAGACCCAGTACTTC. The full variable domain, rest sourced from reference TRBV29-1 and TRBJ2-5, is SAVISQKPSRDICQRGTSLTIQCQVDSQVTMMFWYRQQPGQSLTLIATANQGSEATYESGFVIDKFPISRPNLTFSTLTVSNMSPEDSSIYLCSVIFGETQYFGPGTRLLVL.

This clonotype turned up a few times. The chain employs TRBV4-3 and TRBJ2-3; D possibly corresponds to TRBD2 (5 bases). The CDR3 is made up of 13 amino acids. The germline V and J ends were trimmed by 2 bases and 14 bases, with 17 bases remaining between them. CDR1 LGHNA and CDR2 YSLEER come from the germline V gene. The CDR3 sequence: CASSQTRGLEPYF. CDR3 in DNA: TGCGCCAGCAGCCAAACGAGAGGGCTAGAGCCGTATTTT.

In this sample, this clonotype turned up many times. The V and J genes are TRBV29-1 and TRBJ2-7, with a weak D call TRBD1 (6 bases). Trimming removed 7 bases from V and 3 bases from J, with 19 bases in between. CDR3 size: 14 residues. The germline V gene encodes CDR1 SQVTM and CDR2 ANQGSEA. The CDR3 loop reads CSAYDTSRGYEQYF. The CDR3 coding sequence is TGCAGCGCCTATGATACATCCAGGGGCTACGAGCAGTACTTC.

This clonotype was recorded at least ten times. This chain joins TRBV4-2 and TRBJ1-1; D perhaps matches TRBD1 (5 bases). The CDR3 sequence is 12 residues long. Trimming left V 5 bases short and J 6 bases short, with 10 bases between. Germline lookup yields CDR1 LGHNA and CDR2 YNFKEQ. CDR3 residues: CASSSRDAEAFF. CDR3 DNA: TGTGCCAGCAGCTCAAGGGACGCTGAAGCTTTCTTT.

The J gene is TRBJ1-1, the V gene TRBV6-4; 7 positions agree with TRBD1. Unmatched junction bases numbered 6, after V lost 6 bases and J lost 2 bases. The CDR3 contains 14 residues. Germline V gives CDR1 MRHNA, CDR2 SNTAGT. The CDR3 loop reads CASRRGQYNTEAFF. The CDR3 DNA reads TGTGCCAGCAGGCGGGGACAGTATAACACTGAAGCTTTCTTT.

This clonotype has just a few counts. The genes are TRBV15 and TRBJ1-3; a weak D match, TRBD1 (5 bases). With 6 bases removed from V and 4 bases from J, the gap between germline ends came to 19 bases. CDR3 length: 16 residues. Germline V gene sequence: CDR1 LNHNV, CDR2 YYDKDF (reference sequence). Here the CDR3 reads CATSSTSGTWGNTIYF. In nucleotides, the CDR3 is TGTGCCACCAGTTCGACCTCAGGGACTTGGGGAAACACCATATATTTT.